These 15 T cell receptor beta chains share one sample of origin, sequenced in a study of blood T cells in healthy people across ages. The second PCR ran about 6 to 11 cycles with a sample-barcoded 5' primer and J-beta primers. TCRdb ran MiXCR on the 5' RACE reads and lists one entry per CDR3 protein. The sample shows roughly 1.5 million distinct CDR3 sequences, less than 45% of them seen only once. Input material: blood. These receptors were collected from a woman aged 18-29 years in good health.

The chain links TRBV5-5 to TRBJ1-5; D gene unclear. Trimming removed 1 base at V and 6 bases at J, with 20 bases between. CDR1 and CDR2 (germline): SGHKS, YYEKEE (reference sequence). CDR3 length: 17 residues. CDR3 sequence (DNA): TGTGCCAGCAGCTTGAGTCGAGGCAGCACGGGTGGTCAGCCCCAGCATTTT. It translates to CASSLSRGSTGGQPQHF.

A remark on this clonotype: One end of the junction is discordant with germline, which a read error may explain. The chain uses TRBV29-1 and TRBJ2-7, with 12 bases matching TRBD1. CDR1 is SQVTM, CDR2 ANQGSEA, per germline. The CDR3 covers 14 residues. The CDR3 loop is CSVVGTGGAYGQYF. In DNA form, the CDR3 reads TGCAGCGTTGTAGGGACAGGGGGCGCCTACGGGCAGTACTTC.

Here the CDR3 DNA reads TGTGCCAGCAGTGAAATTAGGAACACCGGGGAGCTGTTTTTT. This translates into CASSEIRNTGELFF. This chain connects TRBV2 to TRBJ2-2; D is undetermined. V lost 2 bases, J lost 1 base, and 5 bases lay in between. Per the germline V gene, CDR1 is SNHLY and CDR2 is FYNNEI. The CDR3 covers 14 residues.

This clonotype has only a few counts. As DNA, the CDR3 is TGCAGTGCCCCTAATTGGAGGGGACGCTATGGCTACACCTTC. Its protein product is CSAPNWRGRYGYTF. The chain carries TRBV20-1 and TRBJ1-2; D may be TRBD1 (5 bases). Germline V CDR1 and CDR2: DFQATT, SNEGSKA (reference sequence). Trimming cost V 6 bases and J 4 bases, with 18 bases left between them. This CDR3 spans 14 amino acids.

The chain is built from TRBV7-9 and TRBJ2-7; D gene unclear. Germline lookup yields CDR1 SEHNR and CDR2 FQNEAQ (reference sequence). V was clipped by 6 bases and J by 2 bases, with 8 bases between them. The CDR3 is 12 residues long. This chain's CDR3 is CASRLDTYEQYF. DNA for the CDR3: TGTGCCAGCAGGCTAGACACCTACGAGCAGTACTTC.

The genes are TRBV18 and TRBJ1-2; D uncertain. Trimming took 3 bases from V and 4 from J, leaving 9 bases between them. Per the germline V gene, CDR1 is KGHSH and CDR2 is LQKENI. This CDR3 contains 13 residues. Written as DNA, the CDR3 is TGTGCCAGCTCACCCCCACAGAGCTATGGCTACACCTTC. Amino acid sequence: CASSPPQSYGYTF. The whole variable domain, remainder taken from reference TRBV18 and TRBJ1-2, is NAGVMQNPRHLVRRRGQEARLRCSPMKGHSHVYWYRQLPEEGLKFMVYLQKENIIDESGMPKERFSAEFPKEGPSILRIQQVVRGDSAAYFCASSPPQSYGYTFGSGTRLTVV.

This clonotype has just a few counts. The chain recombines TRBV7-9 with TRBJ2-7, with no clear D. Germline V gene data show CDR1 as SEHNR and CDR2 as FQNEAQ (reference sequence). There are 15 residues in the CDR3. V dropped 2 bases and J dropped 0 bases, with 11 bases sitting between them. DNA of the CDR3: TGTGCCAGCAGCTTATGGACGGTGAGCTCCTACGAGCAGTACTTC. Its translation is CASSLWTVSSYEQYF. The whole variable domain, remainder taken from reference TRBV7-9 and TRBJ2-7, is DTGVSQNPRHKITKRGQNVTFRCDPISEHNRLYWYRQTLGQGPEFLTYFQNEAQLEKSRLLSDRFSAERPKGSFSTLEIQRTEQGDSAMYLCASSLWTVSSYEQYFGPGTRLTVT.

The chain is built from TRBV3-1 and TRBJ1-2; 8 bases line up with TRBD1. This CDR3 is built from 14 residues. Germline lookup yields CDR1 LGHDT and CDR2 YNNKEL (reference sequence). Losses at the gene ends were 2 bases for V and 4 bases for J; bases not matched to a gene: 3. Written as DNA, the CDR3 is TGTGCCAGCAGCCAAAGAGGACAGGGCTATGGCTACACCTTC. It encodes CASSQRGQGYGYTF.

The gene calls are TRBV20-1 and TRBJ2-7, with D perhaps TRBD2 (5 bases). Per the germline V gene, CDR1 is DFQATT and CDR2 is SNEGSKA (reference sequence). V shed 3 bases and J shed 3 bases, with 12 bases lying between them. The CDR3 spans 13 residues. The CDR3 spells CSASSGIDYEQYF. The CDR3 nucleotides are TGCAGTGCTAGTTCCGGGATAGACTACGAGCAGTACTTC.

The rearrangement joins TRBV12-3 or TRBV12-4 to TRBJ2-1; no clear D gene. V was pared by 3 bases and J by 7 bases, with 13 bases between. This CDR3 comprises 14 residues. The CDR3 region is CASSLILIRNEQFF. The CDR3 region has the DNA TGTGCCAGCAGTTTGATCCTTATCAGGAATGAGCAGTTCTTC.

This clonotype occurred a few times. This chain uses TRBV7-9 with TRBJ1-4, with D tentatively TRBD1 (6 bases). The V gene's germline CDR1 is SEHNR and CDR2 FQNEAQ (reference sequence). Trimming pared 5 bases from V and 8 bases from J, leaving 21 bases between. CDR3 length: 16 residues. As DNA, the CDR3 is TGTGCCAGCAGCCCGCTAGTGGGCAGGGGAGCGGAAAAACTGTTTTTT. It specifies CASSPLVGRGAEKLFF.

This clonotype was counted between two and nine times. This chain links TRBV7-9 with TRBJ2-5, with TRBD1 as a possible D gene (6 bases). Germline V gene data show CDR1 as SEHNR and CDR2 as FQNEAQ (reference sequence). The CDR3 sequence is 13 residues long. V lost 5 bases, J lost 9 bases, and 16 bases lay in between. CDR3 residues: CASSKGQLGAQYF. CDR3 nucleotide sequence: TGTGCCAGCAGCAAAGGACAGCTGGGGGCCCAGTACTTC.

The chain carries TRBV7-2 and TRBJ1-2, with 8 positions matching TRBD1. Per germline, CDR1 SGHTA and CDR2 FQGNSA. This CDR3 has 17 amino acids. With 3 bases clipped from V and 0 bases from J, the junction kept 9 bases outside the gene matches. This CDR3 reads CASSLLTGVAPNYGYTF. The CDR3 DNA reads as TGTGCCAGCAGCTTGCTGACAGGGGTGGCTCCTAACTATGGCTACACCTTC.

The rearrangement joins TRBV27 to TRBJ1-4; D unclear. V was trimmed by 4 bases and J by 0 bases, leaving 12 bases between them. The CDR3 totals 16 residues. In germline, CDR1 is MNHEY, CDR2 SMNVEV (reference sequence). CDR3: CASSSTAVATNEKLFF. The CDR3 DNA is TGTGCCAGCAGTTCGACCGCGGTCGCAACTAATGAAAAACTGTTTTTT.

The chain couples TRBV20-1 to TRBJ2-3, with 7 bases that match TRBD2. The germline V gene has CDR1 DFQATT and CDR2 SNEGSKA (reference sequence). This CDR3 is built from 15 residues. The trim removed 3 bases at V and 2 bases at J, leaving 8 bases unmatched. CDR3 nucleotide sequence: TGCAGTGCTAGCCCCGGACTAGGCCACACAGATACGCAGTATTTT. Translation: CSASPGLGHTDTQYF.